These T cell receptor beta chains were read from a single sample in a study of T-cell memory formation after mild COVID-19. MiXCR, run by TCRdb on the 5' RACE reads, gives a single entry per CDR3 protein. The sample has 450,000 or so distinct CDR3 sequences; 20% to 25% are singletons. The sequencing input was PBMCs or a T cell subset sorted from them (not recorded which). The receptors here all came from an adult woman who had mild COVID-19 (a few samples of this study predate the infection). Cell type and time point are not known. Both conserved end residues are part of each CDR3. The D gene is left open where the match is weak. The size of a clone is reported for some rows only, either as once, few or many, or as a class for expanded clones.

>few|TRBD1|TRBV14|TRBJ1-2
TGTGCCAGCAGCCGGACAGGGGGAAGCGATGGCTACACCTTC
CASSRTGGSDGYTF
>.|.|TRBV12-3/TRBV12-4|TRBJ2-4
TGTGCCAGCAGTTTTAGCGGAGGGAACATTCAGTACTTC
CASSFSGGNIQYF
>many|TRBD2|TRBV7-2|TRBJ2-7
TGTGCCAGCGTCCTCACTAGCGGATCCTACGAGCAGTACTTC
CASVLTSGSYEQYF
>.|.|TRBV11-2|TRBJ1-2
TGTGCCAGCAGCTTAGATCCGGGACTCTTCTATGGCTACACCTTC
CASSLDPGLFYGYTF
>.|TRBD2|TRBV5-1|TRBJ2-7
TGCGCCAGCAGCATAACTAGCGGGAGCACCTACGAGCAGTACTTC
CASSITSGSTYEQYF
>.|TRBD2|TRBV28|TRBJ2-7
TGTGCCAGCAGTCCGGGACTAGCGGGAGGGCCGAACGAGCAGTACTTC
CASSPGLAGGPNEQYF
>few|TRBD1|TRBV6-6|TRBJ1-2
TGTGCCAGCAGCAATCCGGGACAGGGGTCGAACTATGGCTACACCTTC
CASSNPGQGSNYGYTF
>few|TRBD1|TRBV12-3/TRBV12-4|TRBJ2-3
TGTGCCAGCAGTTTAGAGTCGCGGGACAGGGGAACAGATACGCAGTATTTT
CASSLESRDRGTDTQYF
>few|.|TRBV12-3/TRBV12-4|TRBJ1-2
TGTGCCAGCAGTTTAGCGCATACCCCCTATGGCTACACCTTC
CASSLAHTPYGYTF
>few|.|TRBV5-1|TRBJ1-1
TGCGCCAGCAGCTTGAGGAGGGCGGGGATGAACACTGAAGCTTTCTTT
CASSLRRAGMNTEAFF
>.|.|TRBV6-5|TRBJ1-2
TGTGCCAGCAGGAGCCCCGGGACGGCCTATGGCTACACCTTC
CASRSPGTAYGYTF
>.|.|TRBV5-1|TRBJ2-3
TGCGCCAGCAGCCTCGGGACGGTGATCACAGATACGCAGTATTTT
CASSLGTVITDTQYF
>.|.|TRBV5-6|TRBJ1-2
TGTGCCAGCAGCTTGAAGGGGGTCGGCTATGGCTACACCTTC
CASSLKGVGYGYTF
>.|.|TRBV7-8|TRBJ2-3
TGTGCCAGCAGCTCGGGACATTCAGGCGCGGGGGATACGCAGTATTTT
CASSSGHSGAGDTQYF
>few|.|TRBV24-1|TRBJ2-6
TGTGCCACCAGCCAGGGCGGGATTCTCTCTGGGGCCAACGTCCTGACTTTC
CATSQGGILSGANVLTF
>.|.|TRBV25-1|TRBJ2-3
TGTGCCAGCAGTCCCACCTGGCGTCGGGATACGCAGTATTTT
CASSPTWRRDTQYF
>.|TRBD2|TRBV10-3|TRBJ2-5
TGTGCCATCAGTCGACTAGCGGGAGAGACCCAGTACTTC
CAISRLAGETQYF
>.|.|TRBV20-1|TRBJ2-3
TGCAGTGCTAGAGATCTTTCGACAGCAGATACGCAGTATTTT
CSARDLSTADTQYF
>.|.|TRBV5-1|TRBJ2-1
TGCGCCAGCAGCCCCGCGGGTCTCTCCTACAATGAGCAGTTCTTC
CASSPAGLSYNEQFF
>.|.|TRBV12-3/TRBV12-4|TRBJ1-3
TGTGCCAGCAGTTTATGGGATTGGGGAAACACCATATATTTT
CASSLWDWGNTIYF
>.|.|TRBV7-9|TRBJ2-7
TGTGCCAGCAGCCGCGAAACTGGTGGGACTGAGCAGTACTTC
CASSRETGGTEQYF
>.|TRBD1|TRBV6-5|TRBJ1-2
TGTGCCAGCAGCCCACTTCGCGGACAGGGGCTGAGAGACTATGGCTACACCTTC
CASSPLRGQGLRDYGYTF
>.|TRBD2|TRBV15|TRBJ2-2
TGTGCCACCGGGGCGGGGGGCCCCACCGGGGAGCTGTTTTTT
CATGAGGPTGELFF
>few|.|TRBV9|TRBJ2-5
.
CASSVATGTF
>.|.|TRBV7-2|TRBJ2-1
TGTGCCAGCAGCTTAGATCTGATTGGGCAGTTCTTC
CASSLDLIGQFF
>.|TRBD2|TRBV24-1|TRBJ2-5
TGTGCCACCAGGGTGACTAGCGGGACCCAGTACTTC
CATRVTSGTQYF
>.|.|TRBV7-9|TRBJ2-1
TGTGCCAGCAGCCCACCATTACTAGCTGTAAATGAGCAGTTCTTC
CASSPPLLAVNEQFF
>few|.|TRBV6-2/TRBV6-3|TRBJ2-3
TGTGCCAGCAGCCCGGGGGAGCTTAACCCAGATACGCAGTATTTT
CASSPGELNPDTQYF
>.|TRBD2|TRBV7-2|TRBJ2-3
TGTGCCAGCAGCCTGGCGCTAGCGGCGACCACAGATACGCAGTATTTT
CASSLALAATTDTQYF
>.|.|TRBV9|TRBJ2-5
TGTGCCAGCAGCCCAGGGGGAGGGTTCCAAGAGACCCAGTACTTC
CASSPGGGFQETQYF
>.|.|TRBV12-3/TRBV12-4|TRBJ1-1
TGTGCCAGCAGTTCGGCAAACTCAGTTGAAGCTTTCTTT
CASSSANSVEAFF
>.|.|TRBV5-1|TRBJ2-3
TGCGCCAGCAGCCAGGACAGTCGGACAGATACGCAGTATTTT
CASSQDSRTDTQYF
>few|TRBD2|TRBV3-1|TRBJ2-3
TGTGCCAGCAGCCAAACCTTGGGGACTAGCGGAGTCACGGATTACACAGATACGCAGTATTTT
CASSQTLGTSGVTDYTDTQYF